This T cell receptor beta chain was sequenced for a study of post-analysis software for immune sequencing data (dated by TCRdb to about 2015). With regard to the full study: Disease courses on record covered relapsing-remitting, secondary progressive and progressive-relapsing multiple sclerosis, though some patients had no subtype annotation. The patient repertoires were compared against approximately eleven previously published healthy control repertoires obtained from donors aged about 6 to 26 years. A subset of samples was prepared in parallel using single-end sample barcoding, then pooled and co-amplified after Illumina adapter ligation. Study-wide conclusions, independent of this receptor: About 5 TRBV segments, including TRBV5-6, TRBV5-1 and TRBV20-1, were significantly more frequent in patients than controls. Direct clustering with F measure showed strong co-clustering of samples prepared in the same batch, prompting a batch-effect correction. The control group was slightly older than the multiple sclerosis patient group. Compared with controls, multiple sclerosis patients had significantly lower normalized Chao1 diversity, a finding suggesting substantial peripheral T-cell clonal expansion.

The library was made by PCR. Data came from an Illumina HiSeq 2500. To reduce PCR and sequencing biases, unique molecular identifiers were built into the TCR beta cDNA libraries. About 0.5 million cDNA molecules were obtained for every 1 to 10 million input T cells, so each molecule roughly corresponded to one T cell. The patient libraries were prepared and sequenced with the same protocol used for the earlier healthy control dataset. Within a given batch, samples were prepared together, multiplexed and sequenced on the same HiSeq lane. The paper's data handling went like this. MIGEC handled the raw barcoded reads, throwing out single-read molecular identifier groups before consensus assembly and CDR3 extraction. VDJtools was used for post-analysis of the clonotype tables, with diversity normalized by down-sampling every dataset to the smallest sample size. To correct batch-related cross-sample contamination, repertoire overlap clustering matched CDR3 amino acid sequences but not nucleotide sequences. TCRdb reworked the public reads: Q25 trimming with fastp, MiXCR clone assembly, productive beta chains retained. Entries that share a CDR3 protein sequence are merged under the most common genes and DNA. These V and J calls rely on TCRdb rather than the paper's analysis. The sample table holds 750,000 to 950,000 distinct CDR3 sequences, of which about 57% were seen once. Under 6% of the sample goes to the ten largest clones.

To demonstrate the VDJtools post-analysis software, the study profiled TCR beta repertoires from the peripheral blood of around 13 young patients with multiple sclerosis. The patients with multiple sclerosis were children and adolescents between about 6 and 17 years of age. With respect to this clonotype: The target of this receptor is not known. Within one base of it there is no much larger clone, and no base qualities were kept.

The V and J ends are trimmed by 0 bases and 4 bases, leaving 25 bases between them. The CDR3 covers 20 residues, taking in both the cysteine and the phenylalanine. Only CDR3 DNA is held: 60 bases, read in frame from base 1. The germline V gene provides CDR1 ENHRY and CDR2 SYGVKD. The sequenced material came from blood. The receptor was isolated from a girl under 18 with multiple sclerosis. Recombination joined TRBV10-3 with TRBJ2-4; the D gene is perhaps TRBD2, from 5 matching bases. At the DNA level, the sequence is TGTGCCATCAGTGAGTCTCTGACCTTGGTGTCAAGCGGCGGGAAAAACATTCAGTACTTC. Translated, this is CAISESLTLVSSGGKNIQYF.